The T cell receptor beta chain described here comes from a study of shared clonotypes between healthy human individuals. Across the whole study: Donors, aged 18 to 49, were a couple of women and a few men.

Study-level results: Clonotype sharing among donors was expected to depend on sequencing depth.

Trimming pared 3 bases from V and 2 bases from J, leaving 10 bases between. The germline V gene encodes CDR1 SQVTM and CDR2 ANQGSEA. The CDR3 runs 13 residues. As regards this clone: Its antigen is not known. The sample contains more than one DNA sequence encoding this CDR3.

Researchers ran the assay at a deep level. In replicate PCRs of unsorted PBMC, 250 to 300 ng DNA, about 30,000 T cell genomes, was used. TCRdb keeps only in-frame clones here, not all; method: immunoSEQ multiplex PCR. The table has a few hundred thousand clones, roughly four fifths seen once. The sample comprised PBMCs. The clonotype comes from a woman between 40 and 55 years old in good health. Some clones in this sample may be carry-over from other donors' samples. The V call is TRBV29-1, the J call TRBJ1-1; no clear D gene. CDR3 amino acids: CSVEGFGNTEAFF. The CDR3, as DNA: TGCAGCGTTGAGGGGTTTGGAAACACTGAAGCTTTCTTT.